This is a list of T cell receptor beta chains from one sample in a study of T-cell memory formation after mild COVID-19. TCRdb passed the 5' RACE reads through MiXCR, listing each CDR3 protein once. The profile shows roughly 380,000 distinct CDR3 sequences, 28% of them singletons. Sequencing input: PBMCs or a T cell subset sorted from them (not recorded which). Every receptor here comes from an adult woman who had mild COVID-19 (a few samples of this study predate the infection). Cell type and time point are not known. Both conserved end residues are part of each CDR3. D genes are given only for firm matches. Clone size is stated in some rows and not others, as once, few, many or a class when expanded.

V gene	clone size	J gene	D gene	CDR3 protein	CDR3 DNA
TRBV7-9	.	TRBJ1-1	TRBD1	CASQGQGNTEAFF	TGTGCCAGCCAAGGACAGGGGAACACTGAAGCTTTCTTT
TRBV20-1	.	TRBJ2-3	.	CSALGGGSSTDTQYF	TGCAGTGCTCTTGGGGGCGGTTCTAGCACAGATACGCAGTATTTT
TRBV12-3/TRBV12-4	few	TRBJ2-2	TRBD1	CASKRDRVSGELFF	TGTGCCAGCAAACGGGACAGGGTATCCGGGGAGCTGTTTTTT
TRBV9	.	TRBJ2-5	.	CASSPQHYSQETQYF	TGTGCCAGCAGCCCGCAGCACTACAGTCAAGAGACCCAGTACTTC
TRBV29-1	.	TRBJ2-1	TRBD1	CSASGQTYNEQFF	TGCAGCGCATCGGGACAGACCTACAATGAGCAGTTCTTC
TRBV6-6	.	TRBJ1-4	.	CASNTNNEKLFF	TGTGCCAGCAACACAAATAATGAAAAACTGTTTTTT
TRBV20-1	few	TRBJ2-5	.	CSARTVAGETQYF	TGCAGTGCTAGGACAGTAGCCGGCGAGACCCAGTACTTC
TRBV10-3	few	TRBJ1-2	TRBD1	CAISEEAGGMYGYTF	TGTGCCATCAGTGAGGAGGCAGGGGGAATGTATGGCTACACCTTC
TRBV12-3/TRBV12-4	.	TRBJ2-2	TRBD2	CASGSAGGAGELFF	TGTGCCAGCGGCTCGGCGGGGGGCGCCGGGGAGCTGTTTTTT
TRBV29-1	.	TRBJ2-5	TRBD1	CSVDRVGDQYF	TGCAGCGTCGACAGGGTCGGTGACCAGTACTTC
TRBV19	.	TRBJ2-3	.	CASSIEKRASTDTQYF	TGTGCCAGTAGTATAGAAAAGCGGGCTTCCACAGATACGCAGTATTTT
TRBV2	few	TRBJ2-3	TRBD1	CASRDDREKRLSTDTQYF	TGTGCCAGCAGAGACGACAGGGAGAAGAGGTTGAGCACAGATACGCAGTATTTT
TRBV5-6	once	TRBJ1-2	.	CASSLRRVSYTF	TGTGCCAGCAGCTTACGACGGGTTAGCTACACCTTC
TRBV5-6	.	TRBJ1-1	.	CASSLNGILNTEAFF	TGTGCCAGCAGCTTGAATGGGATTTTAAACACTGAAGCTTTCTTT
TRBV6-1	.	TRBJ2-7	.	CASSLRPNEQYF	TGTGCCAGCAGTCTCCGGCCAAACGAGCAGTACTTC
TRBV5-5	.	TRBJ2-1	TRBD1	CASSLARTGGGWDEQFF	TGTGCCAGCAGCTTGGCAAGGACAGGGGGCGGATGGGATGAGCAGTTCTTC
TRBV4-2	.	TRBJ2-7	.	CASSHAPGYEQYF	TGTGCCAGCAGCCACGCGCCCGGCTACGAGCAGTACTTC
TRBV4-1	.	TRBJ2-7	.	CASSQEGRGANEQYF	TGCGCCAGCAGCCAAGAAGGCAGGGGGGCAAACGAGCAGTACTTC
TRBV7-8	few	TRBJ2-1	TRBD1	CASSPQGDRDYNEQFF	TGTGCCAGCAGCCCCCAGGGGGACAGGGATTACAATGAGCAGTTCTTC
TRBV20-1	.	TRBJ2-2	.	CSARSLDSSTGELFF	TGCAGTGCTAGAAGTCTGGACTCATCCACCGGGGAGCTGTTTTTT
TRBV6-6	.	TRBJ2-5	.	CASSYGGTQETQYF	TGTGCCAGCAGTTACGGGGGGACCCAAGAGACCCAGTACTTC
TRBV5-1	few	TRBJ1-1	.	CASSLGGGTSNTEAFF	TGCGCCAGCAGCTTGGGAGGGGGGACGTCGAACACTGAAGCTTTCTTT
TRBV29-1	once	TRBJ2-1	TRBD2	CSVGGLAGSYNEQFF	TGCAGCGTTGGTGGGCTAGCGGGCTCCTACAATGAGCAGTTCTTC
TRBV7-3	few	TRBJ2-1	TRBD2	CASSLRVAGGNNEQFF	TGTGCCAGCAGCCTCCGGGTAGCGGGAGGGAACAATGAGCAGTTCTTC
TRBV18	once	TRBJ2-2	.	CASSLGDINTGELFF	TGTGCCAGCTCACTTGGGGACATAAACACCGGGGAGCTGTTTTTT
TRBV7-2	few	TRBJ2-1	.	CASRAYGRSGTDEQFF	TGTGCCAGCAGAGCTTACGGGCGGTCGGGTACGGATGAGCAGTTCTTC
TRBV14	few	TRBJ1-6	.	CASSQVAGDGNSPLHF	TGTGCCAGCAGCCAAGTAGCGGGGGACGGGAATTCACCCCTCCACTTT
TRBV18	many	TRBJ2-7	TRBD1	CASSPTGSYEQYF	TGTGCCAGCAGCCCGACAGGGTCCTACGAGCAGTACTTC
TRBV6-6	.	TRBJ1-4	TRBD1	CASRFRDRLNEKLFF	TGTGCCAGCAGGTTCCGGGACAGGTTAAATGAAAAACTGTTTTTT
TRBV2	few	TRBJ2-3	TRBD2	CASTVGLAGSSSTDTQYF	TGTGCCAGCACCGTGGGACTAGCGGGGTCCTCTAGCACAGATACGCAGTATTTT
TRBV20-1	few	TRBJ2-5	TRBD2	CSARGLAGEHQETQYF	TGCAGTGCTAGAGGACTAGCGGGGGAGCATCAAGAGACCCAGTACTTC